This TCR beta chain was sequenced in a study of cytomegalovirus exposure and HLA in healthy donors. Trimming at V came to 1 base and at J to 3 bases, leaving 0 bases not matched to a gene. This CDR3 is built from 13 residues. CDR1 is MGHDK, CDR2 SYGVNS, per germline. PCR involved 60 Vbeta and 13 Jbeta primers. Profiled with immunoSEQ multiplex PCR; TCRdb holds only in-frame clones, not every one. The top ten clones hold roughly 2.3% of a sample with about 88,000 clones, approximately 90% of them seen once. V is TRBV25-1 and J is TRBJ2-7, with TRBD2 matching over 7 bases. The sequence came from a man aged 18 to 30 in good health and CMV-seronegative. Sequencing input: PBMCs. The CDR3 here is CASSEWEGYEQYF. In DNA form, the CDR3 reads TGTGCCAGCAGTGAATGGGAGGGCTACGAGCAGTACTTC.